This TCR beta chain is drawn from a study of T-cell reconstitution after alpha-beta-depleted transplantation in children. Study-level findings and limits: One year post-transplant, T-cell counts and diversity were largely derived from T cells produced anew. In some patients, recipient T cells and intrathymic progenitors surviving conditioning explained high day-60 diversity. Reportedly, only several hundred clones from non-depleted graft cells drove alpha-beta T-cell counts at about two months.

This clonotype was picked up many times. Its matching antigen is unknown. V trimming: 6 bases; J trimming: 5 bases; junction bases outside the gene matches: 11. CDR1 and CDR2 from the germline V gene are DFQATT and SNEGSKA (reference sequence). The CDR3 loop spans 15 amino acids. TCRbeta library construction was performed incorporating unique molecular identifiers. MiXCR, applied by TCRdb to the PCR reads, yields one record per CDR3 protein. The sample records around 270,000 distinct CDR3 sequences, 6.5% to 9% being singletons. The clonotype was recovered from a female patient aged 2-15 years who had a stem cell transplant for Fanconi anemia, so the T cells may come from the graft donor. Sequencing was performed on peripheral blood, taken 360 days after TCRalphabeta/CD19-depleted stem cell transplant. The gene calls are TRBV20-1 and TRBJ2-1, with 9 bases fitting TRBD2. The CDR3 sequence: CSAPPGTSRHNEQFF. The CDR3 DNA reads TGCAGTGCCCCCCCCGGGACTAGCCGCCACAATGAGCAGTTCTTC.